This entry concerns a single T cell receptor beta chain. Its antigen remains unidentified. The data were produced by immunoSEQ multiplex PCR, yet TCRdb's version contains in-frame clones alone and is incomplete. Of around 89,000 clones listed, roughly 80% were seen once; the top ten hold 7% to 8%. The time point: baseline, week 1 (first vaccination visit). Noted treatment: pre-vaccination baseline after standard-of-care therapy. The sample is drawn from a study of a mutant IDH1 vaccine in newly diagnosed glioma. Whole-study context: Treated patients were around 60% male, around 40% female, mean age roughly 40 years. Antecedent treatment encompassed radiotherapy, temozolomide, or their combination; the majority received both.

This CDR3 is built from 11 residues. Germline V lookup: CDR1 MNHNS, CDR2 SASEGT. The V end lost 11 bases, the J end lost 9 bases, and 14 bases lay between the germline ends. Study-level findings and limits: Altogether, 85% to 95% of patients exhibited vaccine-induced immune responses.

The origin of this receptor is a woman between 45 and 65 years old with glioma. The chain uses TRBV6-1 and TRBJ1-3, with D uncertain. The source was PBMCs, collected from a glioma patient treated with radiotherapy, temozolomide or both. The DNA for the CDR3 is TGTGCCGGGTCTTACTCGAGCACCATATATTTT. Translated: CAGSYSSTIYF.